This paragraph reports one T cell receptor beta chain. Libraries of TRB cDNA were made by 5' RACE and carried UMIs. TCRdb reanalyzed the 5' RACE reads, giving one entry per CDR3 protein sequence and no DNA. The listing records some 130,000 distinct CDR3 sequences. Germline V CDR1 and CDR2: MNHNS, SASEGT. This CDR3 has 14 amino acids. The data were obtained in a study of CXCR3-negative and CXCR3-positive naive CD8 T cells. Definition of naive CD8+ T cells rested on a CD45RO-CCR7+CD27+CD95- profile. The sequenced material came from naive CXCR3- CD8+ T cells from blood. Subset of the sample: CD45RO-CCR7+CD27+CD95- naive CD8+ T cells lacking CXCR3 (TNR3-). The receptor was isolated from a human donor in good health. Some clones in this sample may be carry-over from other donors' samples. The rearrangement joins TRBV6-1 to TRBJ1-1; TCRdb indicates TRBD1, and absent DNA this call remains unverified. The CDR3 sequence: CASSEISGATEAFF.